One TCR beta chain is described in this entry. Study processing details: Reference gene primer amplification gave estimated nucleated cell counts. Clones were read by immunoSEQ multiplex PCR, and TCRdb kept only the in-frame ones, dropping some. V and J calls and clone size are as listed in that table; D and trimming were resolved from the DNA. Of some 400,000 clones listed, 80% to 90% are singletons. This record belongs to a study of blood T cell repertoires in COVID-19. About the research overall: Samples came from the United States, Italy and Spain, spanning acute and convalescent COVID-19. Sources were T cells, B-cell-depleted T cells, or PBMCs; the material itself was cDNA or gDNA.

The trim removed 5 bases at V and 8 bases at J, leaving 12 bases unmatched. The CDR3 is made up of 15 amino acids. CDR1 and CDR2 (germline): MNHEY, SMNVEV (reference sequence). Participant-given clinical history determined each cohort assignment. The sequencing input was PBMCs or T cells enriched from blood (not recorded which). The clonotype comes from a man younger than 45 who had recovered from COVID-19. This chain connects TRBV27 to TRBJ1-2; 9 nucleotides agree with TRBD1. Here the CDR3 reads CASSPRQGGALGYTF. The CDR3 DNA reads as TGTGCCAGCAGTCCCCGACAGGGGGGAGCCTTGGGCTACACCTTC.